This TCR beta chain was profiled in a study of blood T cell repertoires in COVID-19 (dated by TCRdb to the early 2020s). Study-wide context: The collaborator samples originated in the United States, Italy and Spain and spanned the acute and convalescent phases of COVID-19. HLA class I and class II types, where available, came from metadata supplied by the sample provider rather than from assay-based typing. Sample metadata almost always included a de-identified subject ID, COVID-19 status, age in years and sex. The material from the prospective study consisted of cDNA or gDNA derived from T cells, B-cell-depleted T cells, or PBMCs. The repertoires were released in a freely available public database intended as a resource for research on the immune response to SARS-CoV-2. The dataset comprised deeply sampled blood TCRbeta repertoires from subjects exposed to, actively infected with, or recovered from COVID-19. Samples came from the ongoing ImmuneRACE study (first 160 participants) plus 1,254 subjects from 6 global collaborators.

TCRbeta CDR3 regions were amplified from genomic DNA by means of the immunoSEQ Assay, a bias-controlled multiplex PCR. For the original study's pipeline: Within the assay, amplification of reference gene primers was used to estimate how many nucleated cells each sample contained. To quantify the absolute abundance of each unique TCRbeta CDR3 rearrangement, sequence reads were collapsed and filtered. Productive Simpson clonality was computed per sample as the square root of Simpson's diversity index over productive rearrangements. In TCRdb, the immuneACCESS table is reduced to in-frame sequences with V and J assigned. These tables do not hold every clone; where another copy was compared, an unresolved V gene accounts for under half, and the others remain unexplained. V, J and clone size derive from that table, while D and trimming were established from the DNA sequence. The sample table contains fewer than 350,000 clones; only one count was recorded for over 75% of them. The ten largest clones capture 6.5% to 9.5% of the sample.

Reading from cysteine to phenylalanine, the CDR3 counts 14 amino acids. Solely the CDR3 DNA is kept, with 42 bases framed from the first base. CDR1 and CDR2 (MNHEY, SMNVEV) derive from the germline V gene (reference sequence). V is shortened by 6 bases, J by 4 bases, and the region joining them spans 13 bases. The sample holds a few counts of this clone. Its antigen is currently not known. Base qualities are not recorded, but no much larger clone differs from it by a single base. Here is what the overall study found, with its caveats: The amount of clinical and demographic metadata varied by source and participant and was provided uncurated.

A second Seattle source provided samples from volunteer blood donors who had recovered from COVID-19. The collaborating institutions used their own protocols to collect whole blood in K2EDTA tubes. For TCRbeta analysis, collaborator samples were shipped as frozen whole blood, as isolated PBMCs, or as DNA extracted from either sample type. Input material: peripheral blood. Rearrangement joined TRBV27 to TRBJ1-3; tentative D gene TRBD1, with 5 bases matching. The sequence came from a woman between 50 and 59 years old who had recovered from COVID-19. The CDR3 in this case is CASSQGSVGNTIYF. The DNA sequence is given as TGTGCCAGCAGCCAGGGTTCAGTGGGAAACACCATATATTTT.